The source of this T cell receptor beta chain is a study of CD8+CD57+ T cells in acquired aplastic anemia. Study as a whole: Sorted CD4+ and CD8+ cells yielded about 2.9 ug of DNA on average.

Previously, flow cytometry had revealed CD8+CD57+ cell expansion in the patients chosen for sequencing. The study sampled blood from patients who had received no therapy. J was trimmed by 2 bases and V by 8 bases; bases with no gene match: 6. Germline values: CDR1 SGHTA, CDR2 FQGNSA. This CDR3 is 14 amino acids long. Template material for TCR beta VDJ and CDR3 profiling consisted of genomic DNA. In TCRdb, the reads were re-called with MiXCR into one record per CDR3 protein. The data hold roughly 200,000 distinct CDR3 sequences, with about 62% observed a single time. Remarks on this clonotype: Its cognate antigen is unknown.

Study results and limitations: Significance was not reached for CD8+ Simpson's diversity between patients and controls.

Material: sorted CD4+, CD8+, or CD8+CD57+ T cells (not recorded which) from PBMCs. This TCR was sampled from a human donor with aplastic anemia. V gene TRBV7-2 combines with J gene TRBJ1-2; TRBD1 agrees at 9 bases. The CDR3 bases are TGTGCCAGCCTCAACAGGGGGCGGAACTATGGCTACACCTTC. Translated: CASLNRGRNYGYTF.